These 11 T cell receptor beta chains share one sample of origin, sequenced in a study of human T cells and chemical hapten exposure. From the RACE reads, TCRdb called clonotypes with MiXCR, one entry per CDR3 protein. The table includes some 400,000 distinct CDR3 sequences, around 5% detected once. Time point specified: patch test 1, 2 weeks after DPC sensitization. The treatment is: therapeutic diphenylcyclopropenone sensitization with weekly scalp DPC. The input for sequencing was whole blood, taken in connection with sensitization to the hapten diphenylcyclopropenone (DPC). These receptors came from a woman in her 50s with alopecia areata. Some clones in this sample may be carry-over from other donors' samples.

This clonotype was detected ten times or more. This rearrangement joins TRBV20-1 to TRBJ2-7, with D unclear. The V and J ends lost 6 bases and 2 bases respectively, with 11 bases between them. Germline-derived CDR1 and CDR2 are DFQATT and SNEGSKA (reference sequence). This CDR3 is built from 12 residues. CDR3: CSAVTVTYEQYF. The DNA for the CDR3 is TGCAGTGCGGTGACGGTAACCTACGAGCAGTACTTC.

Ten or more counts support this clonotype. The rearrangement joins TRBV20-1 to TRBJ2-7, with no clear D. Germline CDR1 reads DFQATT; CDR2 reads SNEGSKA (reference sequence). The V and J ends lost 5 bases and 0 bases respectively, with 11 bases between them. The CDR3 loop spans 13 amino acids. The CDR3 DNA follows: TGCAGTGCTGGTGACACCTACTCCTACGAGCAGTACTTC. Encoded protein: CSAGDTYSYEQYF.

This clonotype has just a few counts. The rearrangement joins TRBV28 to TRBJ1-1, with D perhaps matching TRBD1 (5 bases). Germline CDR1 MDHEN, CDR2 SYDVKM. V was clipped by 2 bases and J by 5 bases, with 18 bases between them. CDR3 size: 16 residues. The CDR3 nucleotides read TGTGCCAGCAGTTTAAGGGGCGCATGGATGGAAACTGAAGCTTTCTTT. It codes for CASSLRGAWMETEAFF. Full variable domain (rest looked up from reference TRBV28 and TRBJ1-1): DVKVTQSSRYLVKRTGEKVFLECVQDMDHENMFWYRQDPGLGLRLIYFSYDVKMKEKGDIPEGYSVSREKKERFSLILESASTNQTSMYLCASSLRGAWMETEAFFGQGTRLTVV.

This clonotype was seen a handful of times. This sequence joins TRBV10-3 and TRBJ2-7; TRBD1 agrees at 9 bases. The CDR3 is 15 residues long. V lost 0 bases, J lost 7 bases, and 7 bases stayed unmatched. The V gene's germline CDR1 is ENHRY and CDR2 SYGVKD. CDR3 coding DNA: TGTGCCATCAGTGAGTCAGGGGACAGGGCCGGGGAGCAGTACTTC. Translation gives CAISESGDRAGEQYF.

This clonotype was detected a few times. The V gene is TRBV28, the J gene TRBJ2-7; the D gene is possibly TRBD2 (6 bases). Per germline, CDR1 MDHEN and CDR2 SYDVKM. The germline V and J ends were trimmed by 6 bases and 0 bases, with 12 bases remaining between them. The CDR3 is made up of 14 amino acids. The CDR3 loop is CASRSGTASYEQYF. In nucleotides, the CDR3 is TGTGCCAGCAGGTCCGGGACTGCCTCCTACGAGCAGTACTTC.

This clonotype came up many times. The CDR3 bases are TGTGCCAGCAGCGACCGGGAGCCCGCCTCTGGAAACACCATATATTTT. This translates into CASSDREPASGNTIYF. V gene TRBV7-9 combines with J gene TRBJ1-3; D not certain. CDR1 is SEHNR, CDR2 FQNEAQ, per germline (reference sequence). V gave up 5 bases and J gave up 0 bases, with 14 bases separating them. CDR3 length: 16 residues.

The gene calls are TRBV7-2 and TRBJ2-1; D might be TRBD1 (6 bases). The CDR3 runs to 16 residues. V was cut by 3 bases and J by 4 bases, with 16 bases left in between. Germline V gives CDR1 SGHTA, CDR2 FQGNSA. The CDR3, as DNA: TGTGCCAGCAGCTTTGCCGGGACAAGCCTATACAATGAGCAGTTCTTC. Translated: CASSFAGTSLYNEQFF. Based on the CDR3 plus reference TRBV7-2 and TRBJ2-1, the full variable domain is GAGVSQSPSNKVTEKGKDVELRCDPISGHTALYWYRQSLGQGLEFLIYFQGNSAPDKSGLPSDRFSAERTGGSVSTLTIQRTQQEDSAVYLCASSFAGTSLYNEQFFGPGTRLTVL.

At least ten counts were recorded for this clonotype. The chain has TRBV20-1 and TRBJ1-5; 9 bases match TRBD1. With V trimmed by 5 bases and J by 0 bases, 5 bases remained unmatched. The CDR3 covers 15 residues. CDR1 is DFQATT and CDR2 is SNEGSKA in the germline V gene (reference sequence). The CDR3 region is CSAGTGPYSNQPQHF. Written as DNA, the CDR3 is TGCAGTGCTGGGACAGGGCCCTATAGCAATCAGCCCCAGCATTTT.

This clonotype was found many times. The gene calls are TRBV29-1 and TRBJ2-1, with 8 positions matching TRBD1. Germline V gives CDR1 SQVTM, CDR2 ANQGSEA. The CDR3 runs 14 residues. The junction had 6 bases not matched to a gene; V was cut back by 4 bases and J by 4 bases. In nucleotides, the CDR3 is TGCAGCGTTGCCGGAGGACAGGGATACAATGAGCAGTTCTTC. Its translation: CSVAGGQGYNEQFF.

There are a few counts of this clonotype. The chain uses TRBV29-1 and TRBJ2-7; D is possibly TRBD1 (6 bases). The CDR3 is 14 amino acids. Trimming left V 4 bases short and J 7 bases short, with 20 bases between. Germline V gene data show CDR1 as SQVTM and CDR2 as ANQGSEA. This CDR3 is CSVAGNRASGEQYF. The CDR3 region has the DNA TGCAGCGTTGCAGGGAACAGGGCCTCGGGAGAGCAGTACTTC.

The chain uses TRBV28 and TRBJ1-5; D is perhaps TRBD1 (6 bases). The V gene's germline CDR1 is MDHEN and CDR2 SYDVKM. V was shortened by 11 bases and J by 3 bases, with 20 bases between the two germline ends. The CDR3 totals 15 residues. The CDR3 nucleotides are TGTGCCGTACTGACAACAGGGCGGGTCAATCAGCCCCAGCATTTT. It translates to CAVLTTGRVNQPQHF.